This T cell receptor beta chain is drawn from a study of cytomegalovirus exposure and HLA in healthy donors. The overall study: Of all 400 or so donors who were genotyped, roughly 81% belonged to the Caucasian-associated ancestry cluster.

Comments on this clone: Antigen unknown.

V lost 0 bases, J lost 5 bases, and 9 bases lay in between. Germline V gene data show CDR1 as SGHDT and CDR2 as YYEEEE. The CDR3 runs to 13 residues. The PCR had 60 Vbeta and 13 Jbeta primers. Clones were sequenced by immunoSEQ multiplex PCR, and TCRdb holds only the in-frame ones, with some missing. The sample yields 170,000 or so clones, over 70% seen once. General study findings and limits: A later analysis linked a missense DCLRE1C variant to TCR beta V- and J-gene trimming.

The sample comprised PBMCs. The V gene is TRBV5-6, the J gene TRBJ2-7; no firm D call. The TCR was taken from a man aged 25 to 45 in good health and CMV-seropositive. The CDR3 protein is CASSLAYRDEQYF. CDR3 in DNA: TGTGCCAGCAGCTTGGCCTATAGAGACGAGCAGTACTTC.